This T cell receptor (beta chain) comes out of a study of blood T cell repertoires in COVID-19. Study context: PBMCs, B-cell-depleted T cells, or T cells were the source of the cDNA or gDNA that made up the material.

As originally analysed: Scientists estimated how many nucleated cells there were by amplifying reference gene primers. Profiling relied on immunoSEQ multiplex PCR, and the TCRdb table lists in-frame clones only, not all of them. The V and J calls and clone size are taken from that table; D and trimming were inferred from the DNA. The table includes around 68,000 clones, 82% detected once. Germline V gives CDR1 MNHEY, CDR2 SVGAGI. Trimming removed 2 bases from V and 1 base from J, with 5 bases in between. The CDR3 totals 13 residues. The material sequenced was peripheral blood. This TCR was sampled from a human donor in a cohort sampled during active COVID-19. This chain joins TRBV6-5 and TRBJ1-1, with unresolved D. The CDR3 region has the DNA TGTGCCAGCAGTTACAAGCGGAACACTGAAGCTTTCTTT. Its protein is CASSYKRNTEAFF.